This TCR beta chain was sequenced in a study of CD8+ T cells in alopecia areata. Study-wide findings and caveats: Lesional scalp, especially alopecia totalis/universalis, showed higher clonality than normal scalp. Among the cells sequenced in scalp samples are also the resident alphabeta T cells of normal skin. Although TCR sharing was seen in mice, sharing across patients was less clear, possibly for HLA-related reasons.

Trimming removed 0 bases at V and 4 bases at J, with 13 bases between. The germline V gene encodes CDR1 SGDLS and CDR2 YYNGEE. The length of the CDR3 is 15 residues. Extracted RNA was reverse transcribed into cDNA, the sequencing template. Profiled with immunoSEQ multiplex PCR; TCRdb holds only in-frame clones, not every one. The table includes 85,000 to 110,000 clones, 55% detected once. Concerning this clone: Its antigen is unidentified.

The sequence was obtained from a human donor in good health. Sequencing input: CD4+ T cells sorted from blood. This chain joins TRBV9 and TRBJ2-5; D is perhaps TRBD1 or TRBD2 (6 bases each). The CDR3 sequence is CASSVEEGGPETQYF. The DNA for the CDR3 is TGTGCCAGCAGCGTAGAGGAGGGGGGACCAGAGACCCAGTACTTC.